The 27 T cell receptor beta chains below all came from one sample that was sequenced in a study of graft-versus-host responses after intestinal transplantation. TCRdb's table, derived via immunoSEQ multiplex PCR, lists solely in-frame clones and lacks some. The table has fewer than 45,000 clones, around 94% seen once. The sequenced sample was PBMCs, obtained 16 days after intestinal transplant. The receptors here all came from a human patient who received an intestinal transplant, so some T cells may come from the graft donor.

The chain recombines TRBV30 with TRBJ1-1, with D uncertain. V lost 3 bases to trimming and J lost 1 base, with 12 bases between them. This CDR3 region has 14 residues. The V gene's germline CDR1 is GTSNPN and CDR2 SVGIG (reference sequence). The CDR3 DNA sequence: TGTGCCTGGAGATCCCTGAGGGAGAACACTGAAGCTTTCTTT. It codes for CAWRSLRENTEAFF.

The gene calls are TRBV9 and TRBJ2-1, with D hard to call. V lost 1 base and J lost 5, with 16 bases in between. This CDR3 is 16 amino acids long. Germline V CDR1 and CDR2: SGDLS, YYNGEE. CDR3 region: CASSVHLVRGHNEQFF. As DNA, the CDR3 is TGTGCCAGCAGCGTACACTTGGTGAGAGGTCACAATGAGCAGTTCTTC.

This chain joins TRBV6-1 and TRBJ2-2, with D unclear. Trimming took 6 bases from V and 4 from J, leaving 9 bases between them. There are 13 residues in the CDR3. The germline gives CDR1 MNHNS, CDR2 SASEGT. The CDR3 here is CASRAGSTGELFF. CDR3 bases: TGTGCCAGCAGGGCCGGGTCCACCGGGGAGCTGTTTTTT.

The CDR3 DNA follows: TGTGCCAGCAGTAACCTCCCGGGACAGAGCTACGAGCAGTACTTC. Protein sequence: CASSNLPGQSYEQYF. V is TRBV5-6 and J is TRBJ2-7; TRBD1 aligns across 7 bases. Trimming removed 5 bases from V and 3 bases from J; junction bases left unmatched: 11. The germline V gene has CDR1 SGHDT and CDR2 YYEEEE. The CDR3 contains 15 residues.

The chain links TRBV9 to TRBJ1-4, with D possibly matching TRBD1 (5 bases). The CDR3 extends over 15 amino acids. Trimming cost V 4 bases and J 8 bases, with 18 bases left between them. The germline V gene has CDR1 SGDLS and CDR2 YYNGEE. The chain's CDR3 is CASSTRDRGWEKLFF. CDR3 sequence (DNA): TGTGCCAGCAGCACAAGGGACCGGGGATGGGAAAAACTGTTTTTT.

V and J are TRBV28 and TRBJ2-7; 8 bases line up with TRBD1. V lost 7 bases to trimming and J lost 4 bases; unmatched junction nucleotides: 9. There are 14 residues in the CDR3. The germline gives CDR1 MDHEN, CDR2 SYDVKM. CDR3 amino acids: CASTARQGAYEQYF. The CDR3 bases are TGTGCCAGCACCGCGAGGCAGGGGGCGTACGAGCAGTACTTC.

This chain links TRBV30 with TRBJ1-4; 9 nucleotides match TRBD1. Germline V gene data show CDR1 as GTSNPN and CDR2 as SVGIG (reference sequence). This CDR3 has 18 residues. The ends lost 0 bases at V and 1 base at J; junction bases unmatched: 9. The CDR3 here is CAWSVRVGQGKTNEKLFF. The CDR3 bases are TGTGCCTGGAGTGTACGGGTTGGACAGGGGAAAACTAATGAAAAACTGTTTTTT.

The chain has TRBV4-2 and TRBJ2-7; D not certain. The CDR3 has 13 residues. Germline values: CDR1 LGHNA, CDR2 YNFKEQ. Trimming took 1 base from V and 0 from J, leaving 4 bases between them. CDR3 bases: TGTGCCAGCAGCCAAGTGAGCTCCTACGAGCAGTACTTC. Its translation is CASSQVSSYEQYF.

V gene TRBV27 combines with J gene TRBJ2-7; 12 bases align to TRBD2. The CDR3 runs 16 residues. After removal of 4 bases from V and 4 bases from J, the junction contained 8 bases not matched to a gene. Germline V gene data show CDR1 as MNHEY and CDR2 as SMNVEV (reference sequence). DNA for the CDR3: TGTGCCAGCAGTTCCCCCCGGACTAGCGGGACATACGAGCAGTACTTC. Translated, it gives CASSSPRTSGTYEQYF.

The chain combines TRBV7-9 with TRBJ2-1; 8 nucleotides agree with TRBD2. The CDR3 has 14 amino acids. The junction had 5 bases not matched to a gene; V was cut back by 1 base and J by 9 bases. Germline assignment: CDR1 SEHNR and CDR2 FQNEAQ (reference sequence). CDR3 DNA sequence: TGTGCCAGCAGCTTAGGACTAGCGAGGGGTGAGCAGTTCTTC. This gives the protein CASSLGLARGEQFF.

This clone was seen once. The chain recombines TRBV9 with TRBJ2-7, with D possibly matching TRBD1 (6 bases). Germline CDR1 reads SGDLS; CDR2 reads YYNGEE. V gave up 0 bases and J gave up 3 bases, with 10 bases separating them. The CDR3 sequence is 14 residues long. The DNA for the CDR3 is TGTGCCAGCAGCGTAGCCGTAGGGGGCTACGAGCAGTACTTC. Translating it yields CASSVAVGGYEQYF.

Points on this clone: The sample carries other DNA sequences with the same CDR3. CDR3 region: CASSPEVYSTDTQYF. The CDR3 DNA reads as TGTGCCAGCAGTCCCGAGGTATATAGCACAGATACGCAGTATTTT. The chain links TRBV9 to TRBJ2-3; D remains unclear. V lost 5 bases to trimming and J lost 0 bases, with 13 bases between them. The CDR3 extends over 15 amino acids. In germline, CDR1 is SGDLS, CDR2 YYNGEE.

V gene TRBV5-6 combines with J gene TRBJ2-7; D is perhaps TRBD1 or TRBD2 (5 bases each). The V end was cut by 4 bases, the J end by 6 bases, with 20 bases between. The germline V gene encodes CDR1 SGHDT and CDR2 YYEEEE. This CDR3 region has 15 residues. The CDR3 nucleotides are TGTGCCAGCAGCGCCGGGACCGGGGTGAGTGGCGAGCAGTACTTC. Translation: CASSAGTGVSGEQYF.

The chain uses TRBV2 and TRBJ2-1; the D gene is possibly TRBD1 (6 bases). From germline, CDR1 is SNHLY and CDR2 FYNNEI. The CDR3 consists of 16 residues. The V and J ends lost 7 bases and 7 bases respectively, with 23 bases between them. The CDR3 DNA reads TGTGCCAGCATTCCGGGGACACCCCGGGTGGGAAATGAGCAGTTCTTC. Amino acid sequence: CASIPGTPRVGNEQFF.

The chain is built from TRBV28 and TRBJ1-6, with D possibly TRBD1 on 6 matching bases. Trimming removed 4 bases from V and 10 bases from J, with 11 bases in between. Germline values: CDR1 MDHEN, CDR2 SYDVKM. The CDR3 consists of 13 residues. This chain's CDR3 is CASSSGTSSPLHF. CDR3 DNA: TGTGCCAGCAGTTCCGGGACATCATCACCCCTCCACTTT.

This chain joins TRBV5-3 and TRBJ2-5; D gene unclear. TRBV5-3 has ORF status, its function being uncertain. Trimming left V 5 bases short and J 0 bases short, with 14 bases between. The CDR3 loop spans 15 amino acids. The CDR3 DNA follows: TGTGCCAGAAGAAAGAAGCGTAAGTACCAAGAGACCCAGTACTTC. Residues: CARRKKRKYQETQYF.

This clone has only a few counts. The chain joins TRBV5-4 to TRBJ2-7; 7 positions agree with TRBD2. The germline V gene encodes CDR1 SGHNT and CDR2 YYREEE (reference sequence). The trim removed 0 bases at V and 3 bases at J, leaving 0 bases unmatched. The CDR3 sequence is 13 residues long. Written as DNA, the CDR3 is TGTGCCAGCAGCTTGGGGGGGGGCTACGAGCAGTACTTC. It codes for CASSLGGGYEQYF.

The rearrangement joins TRBV25-1 to TRBJ2-2; 7 bases agree with TRBD1. The junction had 5 bases not matched to a gene; V was cut back by 3 bases and J by 7 bases. Germline CDR1 MGHDK, CDR2 SYGVNS. The CDR3 spans 14 residues. Here the CDR3 DNA reads TGTGCCAGCAGTGACCCAGGGGGTGGCGGGGAGCTGTTTTTT. The encoded protein is CASSDPGGGGELFF.

The chain joins TRBV18 to TRBJ2-7, with 7 bases lining up with TRBD1. This CDR3 comprises 14 residues. From germline, CDR1 is KGHSH and CDR2 LQKENI. With V trimmed by 5 bases and J by 3 bases, 7 bases remained unmatched. The CDR3 here is CASSERDRIYEQYF. CDR3 DNA sequence: TGTGCCAGCTCAGAAAGGGACAGAATCTACGAGCAGTACTTC.

The chain combines TRBV6-5 with TRBJ1-1; D possibly corresponds to TRBD1 (5 bases). Germline V gene lookup returns CDR1 MNHEY and CDR2 SVGAGI. Between the trimmed V and J ends, which lost 0 bases and 4 bases, there was a span of 15 bases. CDR3 length equals 16 residues. As DNA, the CDR3 is TGTGCCAGCAGTTACTCGCAGGGAGGCTCGAGCACTGAAGCTTTCTTT. It encodes CASSYSQGGSSTEAFF.

V gene TRBV28 combines with J gene TRBJ1-4; D uncertain. V gave up 3 bases and J gave up 0 bases, with 14 bases separating them. CDR1 and CDR2 from the germline V gene are MDHEN and SYDVKM. This CDR3 region has 17 residues. The CDR3 sequence is CASSFPIGLATNEKLFF. The CDR3 bases are TGTGCCAGCAGTTTTCCCATTGGTCTCGCAACTAATGAAAAACTGTTTTTT.

V is TRBV7-3 and J is TRBJ2-7, with 7 nucleotides matching TRBD1. Germline V gene lookup returns CDR1 SGHTA and CDR2 FQGTGA. The CDR3 is made up of 15 amino acids. V was pared by 0 bases and J by 2 bases, with 4 bases of the junction left unmatched. The chain's CDR3 is CASSLTTGTTYEQYF. The DNA of the CDR3 is TGTGCCAGCAGCTTAACGACAGGGACAACCTACGAGCAGTACTTC.

The rearrangement joins TRBV9 to TRBJ2-5; no firm D call. The V gene's germline CDR1 is SGDLS and CDR2 YYNGEE. The V and J ends lost 0 bases and 2 bases respectively, with 8 bases between them. The CDR3 is 14 amino acids. The CDR3 protein is CASSVDLGQETQYF. In DNA form, the CDR3 reads TGTGCCAGCAGCGTAGATCTGGGGCAAGAGACCCAGTACTTC.

This chain links TRBV20-1 with TRBJ2-1, with 10 positions matching TRBD1. Trimming cost V 1 base and J 16 bases; bases outside gene matches: 4. Germline loops: CDR1 DFQATT, CDR2 SNEGSKA (reference sequence). CDR3 length: 11 residues. CDR3 nucleotide sequence: TGCAGTGCTAGAGTTTGGGACAGGGGTTTCTTC. Translated: CSARVWDRGFF.

CDR3 in DNA: TGCGCCAGCAGCCACACCAAGGCCCGGGGAAGCAATCAGCCCCAGCATTTT. It encodes CASSHTKARGSNQPQHF. V and J are TRBV4-1 and TRBJ1-5; D unresolved. The ends were cut back, 3 bases at V and 1 base at J, with 16 bases in the middle. The germline V gene encodes CDR1 MGHRA and CDR2 YSYEKL. CDR3 length: 17 residues.

The rearrangement uses TRBV6-6 and TRBJ2-3; D might be TRBD1 (6 bases). Per germline, CDR1 MNHNY and CDR2 SVGAGI (reference sequence). V was shortened by 6 bases and J by 0 bases, with 16 bases between the two germline ends. The CDR3 is 16 amino acids. Here the CDR3 reads CASRGDTRPSTDTQYF. The CDR3 bases are TGTGCCAGCAGAGGGGACACCCGACCTAGCACAGATACGCAGTATTTT.

The genes are TRBV13 and TRBJ2-5, with 7 bases aligning to TRBD2. The ends lost 5 bases at V and 4 bases at J; junction bases unmatched: 10. Germline V CDR1 and CDR2: PRHDT, FYEKMQ (reference sequence). CDR3 size: 15 residues. The CDR3, as DNA: TGTGCCAGCAGCCCCTGGGGGGGAGCGGGAGAGACCCAGTACTTC. Protein product: CASSPWGGAGETQYF.